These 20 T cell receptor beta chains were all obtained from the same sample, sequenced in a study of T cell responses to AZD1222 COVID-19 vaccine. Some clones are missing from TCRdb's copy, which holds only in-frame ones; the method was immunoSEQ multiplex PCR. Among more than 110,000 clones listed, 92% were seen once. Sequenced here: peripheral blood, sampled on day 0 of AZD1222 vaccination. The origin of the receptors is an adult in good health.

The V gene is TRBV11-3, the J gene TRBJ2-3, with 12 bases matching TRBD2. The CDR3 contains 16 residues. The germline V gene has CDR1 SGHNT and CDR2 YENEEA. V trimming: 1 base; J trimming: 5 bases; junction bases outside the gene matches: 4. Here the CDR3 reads CASSLGTSGDEDTQYF. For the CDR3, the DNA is TGTGCCAGCAGCTTAGGGACTAGCGGGGACGAAGATACGCAGTATTTT.

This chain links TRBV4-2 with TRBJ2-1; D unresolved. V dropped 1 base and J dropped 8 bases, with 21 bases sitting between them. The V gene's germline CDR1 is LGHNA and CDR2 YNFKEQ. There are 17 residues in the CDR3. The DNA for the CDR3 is TGTGCCAGCAGCCAAGTGGTTTTGGGTTCACAGTCCGATGAGCAGTTCTTC. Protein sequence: CASSQVVLGSQSDEQFF.

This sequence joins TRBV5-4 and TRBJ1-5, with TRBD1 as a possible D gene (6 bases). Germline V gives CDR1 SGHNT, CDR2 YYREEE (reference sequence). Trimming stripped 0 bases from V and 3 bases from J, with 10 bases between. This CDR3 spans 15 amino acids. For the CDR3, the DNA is TGTGCCAGCAGCTTGGGAGGGGGGGACAATCAGCCCCAGCATTTT. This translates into CASSLGGGDNQPQHF.

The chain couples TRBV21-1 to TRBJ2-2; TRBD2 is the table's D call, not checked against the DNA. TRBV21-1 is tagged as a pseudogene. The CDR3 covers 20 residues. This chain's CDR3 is CASSKRCWREAPNLDGELFF. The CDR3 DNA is TGTGCCAGCAGCAAACGGTGTTGGAGGGAGGCCCCAAACCTCGACGGGGAGCTGTTTTTT.

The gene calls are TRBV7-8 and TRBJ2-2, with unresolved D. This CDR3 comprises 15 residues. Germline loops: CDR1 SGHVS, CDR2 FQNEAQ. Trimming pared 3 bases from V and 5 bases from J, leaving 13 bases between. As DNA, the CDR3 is TGTGCCAGCAGCTTTGACACTGGAACGACCGGGGAGCTGTTTTTT. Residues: CASSFDTGTTGELFF.

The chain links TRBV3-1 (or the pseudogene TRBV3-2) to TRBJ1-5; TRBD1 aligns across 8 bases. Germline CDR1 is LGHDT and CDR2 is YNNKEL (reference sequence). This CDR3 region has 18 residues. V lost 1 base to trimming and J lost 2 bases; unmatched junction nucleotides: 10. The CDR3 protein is CASSQGGGQGMGNQPQHF. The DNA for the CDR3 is TGTGCCAGCAGCCAAGGGGGTGGACAGGGTATGGGCAATCAGCCCCAGCATTTT.

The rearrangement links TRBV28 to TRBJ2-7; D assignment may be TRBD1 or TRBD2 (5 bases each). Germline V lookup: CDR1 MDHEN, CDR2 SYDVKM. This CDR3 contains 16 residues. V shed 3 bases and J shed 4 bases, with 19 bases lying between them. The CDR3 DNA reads TGTGCCAGCAGTTTTGGAAGGGCCCAAGGGGAGTACGAGCAGTACTTC. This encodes CASSFGRAQGEYEQYF.

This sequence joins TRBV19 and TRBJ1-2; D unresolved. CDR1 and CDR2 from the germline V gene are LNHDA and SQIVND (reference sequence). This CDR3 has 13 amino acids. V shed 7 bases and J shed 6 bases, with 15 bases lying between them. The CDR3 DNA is TGTGCCAGTAATCCCACCTCGGCCCATGGCTACACCTTC. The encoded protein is CASNPTSAHGYTF.

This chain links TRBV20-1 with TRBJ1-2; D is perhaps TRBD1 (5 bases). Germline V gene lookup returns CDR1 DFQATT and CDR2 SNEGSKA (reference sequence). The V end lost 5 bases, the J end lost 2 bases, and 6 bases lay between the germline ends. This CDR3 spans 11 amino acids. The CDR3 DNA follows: TGCAGTGCTGACAGAAACTATGGCTACACCTTC. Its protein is CSADRNYGYTF.

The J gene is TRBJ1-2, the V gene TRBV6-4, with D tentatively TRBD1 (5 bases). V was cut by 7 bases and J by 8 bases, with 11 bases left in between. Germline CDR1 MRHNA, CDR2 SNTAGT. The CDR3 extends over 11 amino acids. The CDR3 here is CASKQGHGYTF. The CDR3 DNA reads TGTGCCAGCAAGCAGGGCCACGGCTACACCTTC.

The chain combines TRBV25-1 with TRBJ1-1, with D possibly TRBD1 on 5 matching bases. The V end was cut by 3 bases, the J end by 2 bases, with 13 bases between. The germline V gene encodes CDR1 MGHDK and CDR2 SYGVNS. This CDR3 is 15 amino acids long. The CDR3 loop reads CASSDSQGINTEAFF. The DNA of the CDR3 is TGTGCCAGCAGTGATTCCCAGGGAATAAACACTGAAGCTTTCTTT.

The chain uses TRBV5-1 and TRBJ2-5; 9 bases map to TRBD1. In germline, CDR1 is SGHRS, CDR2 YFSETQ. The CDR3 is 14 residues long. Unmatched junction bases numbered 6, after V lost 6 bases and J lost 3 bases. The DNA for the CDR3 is TGCGCCAGCAACCTATGGACAGGGGAAGAGACCCAGTACTTC. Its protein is CASNLWTGEETQYF.

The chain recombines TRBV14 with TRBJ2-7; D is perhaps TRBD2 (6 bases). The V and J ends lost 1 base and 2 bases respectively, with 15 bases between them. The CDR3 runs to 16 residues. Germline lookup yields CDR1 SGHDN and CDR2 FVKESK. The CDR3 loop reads CASSQGKSGVPYEQYF. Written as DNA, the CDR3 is TGTGCCAGCAGCCAAGGGAAGTCGGGGGTCCCCTACGAGCAGTACTTC.

CDR3 sequence reads: CASSLYRGLAEPTGELFF. CDR3 in DNA: TGTGCCAGCAGCCTTTATAGGGGGCTAGCGGAGCCCACCGGGGAGCTGTTTTTT. J is TRBJ2-2 and V is TRBV7-6, with D perhaps matching TRBD1 or TRBD2 (7 bases each). Germline CDR1 is SGHVS and CDR2 is FNYEAQ. The CDR3 consists of 18 residues. V lost 5 bases and J 4 bases, leaving 23 bases between the germline ends.

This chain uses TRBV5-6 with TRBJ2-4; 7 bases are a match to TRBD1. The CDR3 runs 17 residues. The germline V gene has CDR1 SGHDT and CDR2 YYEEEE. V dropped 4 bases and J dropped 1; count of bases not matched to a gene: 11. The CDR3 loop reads CASSAYRGKEAKNIQYF. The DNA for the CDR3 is TGTGCCAGCAGCGCCTACAGGGGAAAGGAGGCCAAAAACATTCAGTACTTC. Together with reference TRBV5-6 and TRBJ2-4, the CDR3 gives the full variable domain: DAGVTQSPTHLIKTRGQQVTLRCSPKSGHDTVSWYQQALGQGPQFIFQYYEEEERQRGNFPDRFSGHQFPNYSSELNVNALLLGDSALYLCASSAYRGKEAKNIQYFGAGTRLSVL.

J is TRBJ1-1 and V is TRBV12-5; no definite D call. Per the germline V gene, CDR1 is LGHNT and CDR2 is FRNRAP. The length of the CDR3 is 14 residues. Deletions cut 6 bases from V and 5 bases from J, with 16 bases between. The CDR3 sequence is CASGPGRWGTEAFF. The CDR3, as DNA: TGTGCTAGTGGGCCCGGACGGTGGGGTACTGAAGCTTTCTTT.

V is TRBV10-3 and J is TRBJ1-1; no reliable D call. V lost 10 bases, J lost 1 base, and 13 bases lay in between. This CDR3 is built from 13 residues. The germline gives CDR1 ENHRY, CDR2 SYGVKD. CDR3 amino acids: CATTTLENTEAFF. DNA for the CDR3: TGTGCCACCACAACGTTGGAGAACACTGAAGCTTTCTTT.

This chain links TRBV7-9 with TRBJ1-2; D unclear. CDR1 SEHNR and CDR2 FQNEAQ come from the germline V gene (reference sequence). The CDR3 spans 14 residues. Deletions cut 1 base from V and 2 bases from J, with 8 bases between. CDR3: CASSLVIGNYGYTF. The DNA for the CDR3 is TGTGCCAGCAGCTTAGTTATAGGAAACTATGGCTACACCTTC.

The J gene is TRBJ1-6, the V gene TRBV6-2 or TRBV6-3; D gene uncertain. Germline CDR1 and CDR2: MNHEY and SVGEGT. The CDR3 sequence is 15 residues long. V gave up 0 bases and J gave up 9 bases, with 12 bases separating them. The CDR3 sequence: CASSYSNPTGSPLHF. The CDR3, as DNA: TGTGCCAGCAGTTACTCGAATCCGACTGGTTCACCCCTCCACTTT.

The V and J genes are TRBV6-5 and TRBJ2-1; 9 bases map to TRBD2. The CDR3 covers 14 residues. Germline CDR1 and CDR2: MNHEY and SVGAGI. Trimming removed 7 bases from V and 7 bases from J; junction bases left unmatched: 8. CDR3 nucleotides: TGTGCCAGCACTATAGCGGGAGTGTCAAATGAGCAGTTCTTC. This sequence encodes CASTIAGVSNEQFF.